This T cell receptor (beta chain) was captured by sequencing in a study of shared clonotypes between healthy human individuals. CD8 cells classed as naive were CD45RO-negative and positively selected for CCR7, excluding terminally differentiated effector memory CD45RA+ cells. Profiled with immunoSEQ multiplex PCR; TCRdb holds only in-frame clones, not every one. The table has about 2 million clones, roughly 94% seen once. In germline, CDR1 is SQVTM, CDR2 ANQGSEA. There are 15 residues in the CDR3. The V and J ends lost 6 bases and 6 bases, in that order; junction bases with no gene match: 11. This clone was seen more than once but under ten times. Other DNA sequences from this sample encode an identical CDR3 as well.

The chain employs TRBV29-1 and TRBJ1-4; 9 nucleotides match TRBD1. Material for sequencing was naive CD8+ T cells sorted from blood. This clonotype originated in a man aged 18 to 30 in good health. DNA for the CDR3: TGCAGCGTCCACACCGGGACAGGGCCTGATGAAAAACTGTTTTTT. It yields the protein CSVHTGTGPDEKLFF. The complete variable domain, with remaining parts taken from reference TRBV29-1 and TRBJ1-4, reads SAVISQKPSRDICQRGTSLTIQCQVDSQVTMMFWYRQQPGQSLTLIATANQGSEATYESGFVIDKFPISRPNLTFSTLTVSNMSPEDSSIYLCSVHTGTGPDEKLFFGSGTQLSVL.